Sequencing of this T cell receptor beta chain was carried out in a study of blood T cell repertoires in COVID-19. Study-wide context: Researchers got acute and convalescent COVID-19 samples from the United States, Italy and Spain. T cells, B-cell-depleted T cells, or PBMCs supplied cDNA or gDNA.

The study drew participants aged about 18 to 95 years from under 30 US areas. In the source study's methods: Reference gene primer amplification gave estimated nucleated cell counts. The table came from immunoSEQ multiplex PCR; TCRdb's copy has only in-frame clones and leaves some out. V, J and clone size derive from that table, while D and trimming were established from the DNA sequence. The sample includes roughly 300,000 clones, approximately 81% of them seen just once. With 5 bases clipped from V and 6 bases from J, the junction kept 3 bases outside the gene matches. This CDR3 is 13 amino acids long. In germline, CDR1 is MDHEN, CDR2 SYDVKM.

The sequencing sample was made of PBMCs or T cells enriched from blood (not recorded which). This TCR derives from a woman in her fifties or sixties who had recovered from COVID-19. This chain connects TRBV28 to TRBJ2-7, with 11 nucleotides matching TRBD1. DNA of the CDR3: TGTGCCAGCAGTGCTGGGACAGGGGGCGAGCAGTACTTC. It yields the protein CASSAGTGGEQYF.